These 10 T cell receptor beta chains were all obtained from the same sample, sequenced in a study of T cell repertoires in cytomegalovirus infection. Their specific antigens are unknown. Each CDR3 protein gets one entry after TCRdb re-called the reads with MiXCR. The sample includes about 340,000 distinct CDR3 sequences, around 29% of them seen just once. Specimen: cultured PBMCs, collected from culture after CMV antigen stimulation. The source is a human donor in good health (CMV status not recorded). Some clones in this sample may be carry-over from other donors' samples.

The CDR3 DNA reads as TGCAGTGCCCCGGGACAGGCATCCTACGAGCAGTACTTC. Translation gives CSAPGQASYEQYF. V gene TRBV20-1 combines with J gene TRBJ2-7; 8 bases line up with TRBD1. This CDR3 has 13 amino acids. Germline CDR1 reads DFQATT; CDR2 reads SNEGSKA (reference sequence). The ends lost 6 bases at V and 1 base at J; junction bases unmatched: 5.

This clonotype has just one count. V is TRBV20-1 and J is TRBJ1-6; D might be TRBD1 (5 bases). CDR1 and CDR2 (germline): DFQATT, SNEGSKA (reference sequence). V was pared by 6 bases and J by 7 bases, with 16 bases between. CDR3 length: 14 residues. The chain's CDR3 is CSAPTGPGNSPLHF. In DNA form, the CDR3 reads TGCAGTGCCCCGACGGGGCCGGGGAATTCACCCCTCCACTTT.

This chain connects TRBV19 to TRBJ1-1; D possibly corresponds to TRBD1 (6 bases). This CDR3 has 14 amino acids. Germline assignment: CDR1 LNHDA and CDR2 SQIVND (reference sequence). Trimming took off 9 bases at V and 5 bases at J, with 19 bases between the two ends. The CDR3 reads CASREGGRVTEAFF. For the CDR3, the DNA is TGTGCCAGCCGTGAGGGGGGGAGGGTGACTGAAGCTTTCTTT.

This clonotype was counted only a few times. V usage is TRBV28 and J usage is TRBJ1-6; 8 bases map to TRBD1. This CDR3 comprises 14 residues. Germline trimming cut 1 base from V and 13 bases from J; bases unmatched to any gene: 6. From germline, CDR1 is MDHEN and CDR2 SYDVKM. Here the CDR3 DNA reads TGTGCCAGCAGTTTATACACAGGGGGGCGGCCCCTCCACTTT. It codes for CASSLYTGGRPLHF. Using reference TRBV28 and TRBJ1-6 for the parts outside the CDR3, the full variable domain is DVKVTQSSRYLVKRTGEKVFLECVQDMDHENMFWYRQDPGLGLRLIYFSYDVKMKEKGDIPEGYSVSREKKERFSLILESASTNQTSMYLCASSLYTGGRPLHFGNGTRLTVT.

This rearrangement joins TRBV12-3 or TRBV12-4 to TRBJ2-2; possible D gene TRBD1, 5 bases. Trimming stripped 5 bases from V and 7 bases from J, with 14 bases between. This CDR3 spans 14 amino acids. Here the CDR3 DNA reads TGTGCCAGCAGTCCGGACAAGTTCGGCGGGGAGCTGTTTTTT. This translates into CASSPDKFGGELFF.

The V call is TRBV24-1, the J call TRBJ2-2; D not resolved. From germline, CDR1 is KGHDR and CDR2 SFDVKD. The CDR3 has 11 amino acids. Trimming removed 10 bases from V and 6 bases from J, with 8 bases in between. The CDR3 sequence is CATRASGELFF. The CDR3 coding sequence is TGTGCCACTAGGGCGTCCGGGGAGCTGTTTTTT.

This clonotype is labeled as medium-sized (0.01 to 0.1%). DNA for the CDR3: TGTGCCAGCAGCTTAGCTCGGTTAAACTCCTACGAGCAGTACTTC. Protein sequence: CASSLARLNSYEQYF. The rearrangement links TRBV7-2 to TRBJ2-7; no firm D call. Trimming took 0 bases from V and 0 from J, leaving 9 bases between them. The germline CDR1 and CDR2 sequences are SGHTA and FQGNSA. The CDR3 is 15 residues long.

This clonotype came up a few times. The chain links TRBV7-6 to TRBJ2-2; 11 nucleotides align to TRBD2. The ends lost 1 base at V and 2 bases at J; junction bases unmatched: 6. This CDR3 is built from 18 residues. Germline V gene lookup returns CDR1 SGHVS and CDR2 FNYEAQ. CDR3 in DNA: TGTGCCAGCAGCTTAGAGCTGACTAGCGGGGTTAACACCGGGGAGCTGTTTTTT. This codes for CASSLELTSGVNTGELFF.

The chain employs TRBV12-3 or TRBV12-4 and TRBJ2-3; possible D gene TRBD1, 6 bases. V shed 3 bases and J shed 3 bases, with 7 bases lying between them. The CDR3 covers 13 residues. DNA of the CDR3: TGTGCCAGCAGTTTCGACAGGACAGATACGCAGTATTTT. The encoded protein is CASSFDRTDTQYF.

Only one count was recorded for this clonotype. This sequence joins TRBV6-1 and TRBJ2-3; the D gene is possibly TRBD2 (5 bases). This CDR3 contains 15 residues. V lost 5 bases and J 4 bases, leaving 16 bases between the germline ends. Germline CDR1 and CDR2: MNHNS and SASEGT. In DNA form, the CDR3 reads TGTGCCAGCAGTATAAACTCTTTCGGGGCAGATACGCAGTATTTT. Translating gives CASSINSFGADTQYF.